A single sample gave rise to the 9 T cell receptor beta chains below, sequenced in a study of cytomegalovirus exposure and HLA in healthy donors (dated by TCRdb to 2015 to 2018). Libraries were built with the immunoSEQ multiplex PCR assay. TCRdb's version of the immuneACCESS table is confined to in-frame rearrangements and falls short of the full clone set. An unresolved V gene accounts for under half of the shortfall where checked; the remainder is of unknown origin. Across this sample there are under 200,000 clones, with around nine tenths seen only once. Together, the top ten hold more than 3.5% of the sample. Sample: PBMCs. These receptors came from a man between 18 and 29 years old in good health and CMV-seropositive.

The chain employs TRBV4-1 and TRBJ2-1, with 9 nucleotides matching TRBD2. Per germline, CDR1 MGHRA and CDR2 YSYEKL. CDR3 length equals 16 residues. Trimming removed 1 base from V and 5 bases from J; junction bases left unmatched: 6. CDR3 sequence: CASSQANLAGNNEQFF. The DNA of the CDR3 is TGCGCCAGCAGCCAAGCAAACCTAGCGGGAAACAATGAGCAGTTCTTC.

The CDR3: CASSLGTSQSLGYTF. CDR3 in DNA: TGTGCCAGCAGCTTGGGGACAAGTCAGAGTCTTGGCTACACCTTC. The chain recombines TRBV5-5 with TRBJ1-2; TRBD1 might be the D (5 bases). Germline V gene lookup returns CDR1 SGHKS and CDR2 YYEKEE (reference sequence). The length of the CDR3 is 15 residues. The ends were cut back, 0 bases at V and 7 bases at J, with 16 bases in the middle.

CDR3 coding DNA: TGTGCCAGCAGCTTAGACCGGGAGGGCACCGGGGAGCTGTTTTTT. This encodes CASSLDREGTGELFF. This rearrangement joins TRBV13 to TRBJ2-2; 8 bases line up with TRBD2. CDR1 is PRHDT and CDR2 is FYEKMQ in the germline V gene (reference sequence). V gave up 1 base and J gave up 4 bases; unmatched junction bases: 2. The CDR3 loop spans 15 amino acids.

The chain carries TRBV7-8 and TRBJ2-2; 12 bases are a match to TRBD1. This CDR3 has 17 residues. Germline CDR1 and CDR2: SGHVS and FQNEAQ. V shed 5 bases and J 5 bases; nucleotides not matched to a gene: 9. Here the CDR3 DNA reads TGTGCCAGCAGCGGACGGGACAGGGGGCGAAGGACCGGGGAGCTGTTTTTT. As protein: CASSGRDRGRRTGELFF.

In DNA form, the CDR3 reads TGTGCCAGCTCACCCCCGGGACAGGGATATCAGCCCCAGCATTTT. Protein product: CASSPPGQGYQPQHF. This chain links TRBV18 with TRBJ1-5; 9 nucleotides agree with TRBD1. This CDR3 comprises 15 residues. CDR1 KGHSH and CDR2 LQKENI come from the germline V gene. V lost 3 bases to trimming and J lost 5 bases; unmatched junction nucleotides: 5.

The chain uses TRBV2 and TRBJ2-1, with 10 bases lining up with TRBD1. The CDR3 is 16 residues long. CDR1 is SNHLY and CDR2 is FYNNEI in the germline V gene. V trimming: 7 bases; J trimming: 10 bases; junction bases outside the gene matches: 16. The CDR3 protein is CASNPGDGTGEPEQFF. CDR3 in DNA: TGTGCCAGCAACCCAGGAGACGGGACAGGGGAACCAGAGCAGTTCTTC.

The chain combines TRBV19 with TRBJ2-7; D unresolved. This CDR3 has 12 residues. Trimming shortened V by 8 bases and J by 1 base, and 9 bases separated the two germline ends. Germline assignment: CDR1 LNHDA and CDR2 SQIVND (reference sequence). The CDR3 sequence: CASSTSSYEQYF. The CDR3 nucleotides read TGTGCCAGTTCGACATCATCCTACGAGCAGTACTTC.

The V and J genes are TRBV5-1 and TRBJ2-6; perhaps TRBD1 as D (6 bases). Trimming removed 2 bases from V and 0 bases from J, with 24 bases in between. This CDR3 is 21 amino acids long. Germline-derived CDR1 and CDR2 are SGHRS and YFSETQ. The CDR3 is CASSLRVEGQPFISGANVLTF. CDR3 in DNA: TGCGCCAGCAGCTTACGGGTGGAAGGACAGCCCTTCATCTCTGGGGCCAACGTCCTGACTTTC. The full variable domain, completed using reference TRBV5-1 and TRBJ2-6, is KAGVTQTPRYLIKTRGQQVTLSCSPISGHRSVSWYQQTPGQGLQFLFEYFSETQRNKGNFPGRFSGRQFSNSRSEMNVSTLELGDSALYLCASSLRVEGQPFISGANVLTFGAGSRLTVL.

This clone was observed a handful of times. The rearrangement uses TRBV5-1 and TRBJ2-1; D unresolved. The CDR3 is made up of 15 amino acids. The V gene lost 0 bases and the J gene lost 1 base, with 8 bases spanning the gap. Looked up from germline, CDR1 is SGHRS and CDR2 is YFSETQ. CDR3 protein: CASSLAAVSYNEQFF. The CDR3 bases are TGCGCCAGCAGCTTGGCCGCGGTTTCCTACAATGAGCAGTTCTTC.